The 17 T cell receptor beta chains presented below share a single source sample, sequenced in a study of T cell responses to AZD1222 COVID-19 vaccine. Here immunoSEQ multiplex PCR was the method, and the copy in TCRdb shows in-frame clones only, minus some. The sample includes over 100,000 clones, more than 80% seen only once; the top ten take around 3.1%. Sample: peripheral blood, taken on day 0 of AZD1222 vaccination. The receptors stem from an adult in good health.

In this sample, this clone turned up a few times. V is TRBV7-6 and J is TRBJ2-7, with D possibly TRBD1 on 6 matching bases. Germline values: CDR1 SGHVS, CDR2 FNYEAQ. This CDR3 is 15 amino acids long. Trimming took 1 base from V and 1 from J, leaving 11 bases between them. The CDR3 DNA sequence: TGTGCCAGCAGCTTAGAACCGGACAGATCCTACGAGCAGTACTTC. As protein: CASSLEPDRSYEQYF.

The chain carries TRBV30 and TRBJ2-7; no definite D call. V was cut by 4 bases and J by 4 bases, with 8 bases left in between. The CDR3 contains 11 residues. Germline-derived CDR1 and CDR2 are GTSNPN and SVGIG (reference sequence). The CDR3 DNA reads TGTGCCTGGAAACTGTTATACGAGCAGTACTTC. Amino acids: CAWKLLYEQYF.

The CDR3 sequence is CSVERGSWNEAFF. The CDR3, as DNA: TGCAGCGTTGAGAGGGGGTCTTGGAATGAAGCTTTCTTT. The chain carries TRBV29-1 and TRBJ1-1, with a weak D call TRBD1 (6 bases). Trimming removed 3 bases at V and 7 bases at J, with 15 bases between. The CDR3 runs 13 residues. Germline CDR1 SQVTM, CDR2 ANQGSEA. Using reference TRBV29-1 and TRBJ1-1 for the parts outside the CDR3, the full variable domain is SAVISQKPSRDICQRGTSLTIQCQVDSQVTMMFWYRQQPGQSLTLIATANQGSEATYESGFVIDKFPISRPNLTFSTLTVSNMSPEDSSIYLCSVERGSWNEAFFGQGTRLTVV.

This sequence joins TRBV6-2 or TRBV6-3 and TRBJ2-7; D remains ambiguous. Trimming pared 3 bases from V and 6 bases from J, leaving 15 bases between. This CDR3 has 14 amino acids. Germline assignment: CDR1 MNHEY and CDR2 SVGEGT. DNA for the CDR3: TGTGCCAGCAGTTATCGGACCCAACGCGGCGAGCAGTACTTC. Its translation is CASSYRTQRGEQYF.

This sequence joins TRBV12-3 or TRBV12-4 and TRBJ1-5; D is ambiguous. Deletions cut 7 bases from V and 3 bases from J, with 10 bases between. The CDR3 sequence is 13 residues long. CDR3 sequence (DNA): TGTGCCAGCAAGGTACAGCTCAATCAGCCCCAGCATTTT. Protein product: CASKVQLNQPQHF.

The V call is TRBV10-3, the J call TRBJ1-1; no reliable D call. The CDR3 is 13 amino acids. V lost 0 bases and J 4 bases, leaving 6 bases between the germline ends. CDR1 and CDR2 (germline): ENHRY, SYGVKD. CDR3 sequence (DNA): TGTGCCATCAGTGAGTCGTTGGTCACTGAAGCTTTCTTT. Translation: CAISESLVTEAFF.

This rearrangement joins TRBV5-6 to TRBJ1-3; D is uncertain. This CDR3 spans 16 amino acids. Trimming left V 0 bases short and J 0 bases short, with 10 bases between. Per the germline V gene, CDR1 is SGHDT and CDR2 is YYEEEE. The CDR3 region has the DNA TGTGCCAGCAGCTTGGCCCGCAGGTCCTCTGGAAACACCATATATTTT. Translated: CASSLARRSSGNTIYF.

The J gene is TRBJ1-2, the V gene TRBV9; 10 bases align to TRBD1. The CDR3 has 14 residues. The junction had 6 bases not matched to a gene; V was cut back by 3 bases and J by 7 bases. Germline V CDR1 and CDR2: SGDLS, YYNGEE. The CDR3 DNA follows: TGTGCCAGCAGCGGCGACAGGGGGCGCGTTGGCTACACCTTC. It encodes CASSGDRGRVGYTF.

This clone was observed a single time. The chain is built from TRBV9 and TRBJ1-2; D is unresolved. The germline gives CDR1 SGDLS, CDR2 YYNGEE. The V gene lost 0 bases and the J gene lost 4 bases, with 7 bases spanning the gap. The CDR3 totals 13 residues. The CDR3: CASSVALRYGYTF. The CDR3 nucleotides read TGTGCCAGCAGCGTAGCGCTTCGCTATGGCTACACCTTC.

The rearrangement uses TRBV27 and TRBJ2-3, with D perhaps TRBD2 (6 bases). Deletions cut 3 bases from V and 0 bases from J, with 13 bases between. The CDR3 spans 16 residues. Germline V CDR1 and CDR2: MNHEY, SMNVEV (reference sequence). The CDR3 nucleotides are TGTGCCAGCAGTTTTGGTGGCGGGGCTAGCACAGATACGCAGTATTTT. This sequence encodes CASSFGGGASTDTQYF.

V gene TRBV27 combines with J gene TRBJ1-2; D not certain. This CDR3 has 12 amino acids. With 6 bases removed from V and 8 bases from J, the gap between germline ends came to 13 bases. The germline V gene encodes CDR1 MNHEY and CDR2 SMNVEV (reference sequence). This CDR3 reads CASSPTGVGYTF. CDR3 nucleotide sequence: TGTGCCAGCAGCCCGACTGGGGTCGGCTACACCTTC.

The chain has TRBV19 and TRBJ2-1, with 7 nucleotides matching TRBD1. In germline, CDR1 is LNHDA, CDR2 SQIVND (reference sequence). Losses at the gene ends were 3 bases for V and 10 bases for J; bases not matched to a gene: 6. The CDR3 totals 13 residues. The chain's CDR3 is CASSIRQGPEQFF. CDR3 nucleotide sequence: TGTGCCAGTAGTATCAGACAGGGTCCCGAGCAGTTCTTC.

V gene TRBV30 combines with J gene TRBJ1-3; D remains ambiguous. The CDR3 extends over 16 amino acids. The germline V gene has CDR1 GTSNPN and CDR2 SVGIG (reference sequence). V was cut by 5 bases and J by 0 bases, with 17 bases left in between. The chain's CDR3 is CAWSPKESHSGNTIYF. The CDR3 coding sequence is TGTGCCTGGTCACCAAAGGAGAGTCACTCTGGAAACACCATATATTTT.

J is TRBJ2-7 and V is TRBV29-1, with D perhaps TRBD1 (6 bases). V lost 4 bases, J lost 6 bases, and 7 bases lay in between. CDR3 length: 10 amino acids. Per germline, CDR1 SQVTM and CDR2 ANQGSEA. CDR3 nucleotide sequence: TGCAGCGTTGCAGGGGCCGAGCAGTACTTC. Its protein product is CSVAGAEQYF.

The J gene is TRBJ1-5, the V gene TRBV28; D unclear. The length of the CDR3 is 20 residues. Germline values: CDR1 MDHEN, CDR2 SYDVKM. With 2 bases removed from V and 2 bases from J, the gap between germline ends came to 25 bases. CDR3 sequence reads: CASSLETRTVGPRGNQPQHF. The CDR3, as DNA: TGTGCCAGCAGTTTAGAGACCCGGACCGTCGGACCGCGGGGCAATCAGCCCCAGCATTTT. Based on the CDR3 plus reference TRBV28 and TRBJ1-5, the full variable domain is DVKVTQSSRYLVKRTGEKVFLECVQDMDHENMFWYRQDPGLGLRLIYFSYDVKMKEKGDIPEGYSVSREKKERFSLILESASTNQTSMYLCASSLETRTVGPRGNQPQHFGDGTRLSIL.

The chain uses TRBV7-9 and TRBJ2-1; D not certain. The V end was cut by 10 bases, the J end by 9 bases, with 10 bases between. This CDR3 is 10 amino acids long. Germline CDR1 reads SEHNR; CDR2 reads FQNEAQ (reference sequence). DNA of the CDR3: TGTGCCATCGTGACCATTGAGCAGTTCTTC. Encoded protein: CAIVTIEQFF.

V gene TRBV10-3 combines with J gene TRBJ1-3, with no clear D. Trimming pared 1 base from V and 4 bases from J, leaving 8 bases between. Germline V CDR1 and CDR2: ENHRY, SYGVKD. The CDR3 is 14 residues long. The CDR3 DNA follows: TGTGCCATCAGTGAGTGGGAGAAGGGAAACACCATATATTTT. Translated: CAISEWEKGNTIYF.